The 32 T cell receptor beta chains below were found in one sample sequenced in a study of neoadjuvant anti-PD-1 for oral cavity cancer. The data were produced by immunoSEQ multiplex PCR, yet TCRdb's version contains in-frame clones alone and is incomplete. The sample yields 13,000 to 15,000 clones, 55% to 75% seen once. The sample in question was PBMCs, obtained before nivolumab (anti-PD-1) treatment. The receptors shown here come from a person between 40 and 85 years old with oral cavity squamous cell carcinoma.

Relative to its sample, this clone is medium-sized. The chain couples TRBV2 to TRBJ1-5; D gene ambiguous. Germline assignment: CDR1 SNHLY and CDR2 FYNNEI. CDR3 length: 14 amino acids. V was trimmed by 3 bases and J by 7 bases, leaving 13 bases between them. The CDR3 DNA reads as TGTGCCAGCAGTGACGCCCGCTACGGCCAGCCCCAGCATTTT. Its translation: CASSDARYGQPQHF.

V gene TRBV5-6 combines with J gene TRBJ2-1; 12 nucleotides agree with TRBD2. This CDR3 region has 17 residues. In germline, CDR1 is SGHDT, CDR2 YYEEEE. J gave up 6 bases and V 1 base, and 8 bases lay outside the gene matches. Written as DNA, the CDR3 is TGTGCCAGCAGCTTGCTCCTAGCGGGGGGGCCATCCAATGAGCAGTTCTTC. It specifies CASSLLLAGGPSNEQFF. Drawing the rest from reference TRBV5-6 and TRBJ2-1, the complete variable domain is DAGVTQSPTHLIKTRGQQVTLRCSPKSGHDTVSWYQQALGQGPQFIFQYYEEEERQRGNFPDRFSGHQFPNYSSELNVNALLLGDSALYLCASSLLLAGGPSNEQFFGPGTRLTVL.

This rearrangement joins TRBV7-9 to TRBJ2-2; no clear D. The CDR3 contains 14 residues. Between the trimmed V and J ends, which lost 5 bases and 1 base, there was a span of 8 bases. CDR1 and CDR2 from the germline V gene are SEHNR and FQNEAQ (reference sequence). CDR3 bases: TGTGCCAGCAGCCTGGCCGGGAACACCGGGGAGCTGTTTTTT. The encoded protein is CASSLAGNTGELFF.

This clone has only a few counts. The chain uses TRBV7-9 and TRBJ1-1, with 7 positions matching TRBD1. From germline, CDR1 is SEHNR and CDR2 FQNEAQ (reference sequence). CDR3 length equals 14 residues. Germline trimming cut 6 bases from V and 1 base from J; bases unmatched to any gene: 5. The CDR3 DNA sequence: TGTGCCAGCAGGAACAGACAGGGGAACACTGAAGCTTTCTTT. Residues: CASRNRQGNTEAFF.

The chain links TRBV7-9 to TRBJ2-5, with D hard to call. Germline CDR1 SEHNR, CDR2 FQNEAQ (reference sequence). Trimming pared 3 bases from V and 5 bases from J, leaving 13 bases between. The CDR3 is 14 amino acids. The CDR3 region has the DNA TGTGCCAGCAGCTTGGCCGGAGATCGGGAGACCCAGTACTTC. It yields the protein CASSLAGDRETQYF.

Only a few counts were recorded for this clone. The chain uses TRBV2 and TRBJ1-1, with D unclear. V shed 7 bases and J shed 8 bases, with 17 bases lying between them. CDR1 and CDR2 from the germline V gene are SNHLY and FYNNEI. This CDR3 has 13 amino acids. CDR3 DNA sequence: TGTGCCAGCACGGGATATCAAGGGTTGGAAGCTTTCTTT. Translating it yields CASTGYQGLEAFF.

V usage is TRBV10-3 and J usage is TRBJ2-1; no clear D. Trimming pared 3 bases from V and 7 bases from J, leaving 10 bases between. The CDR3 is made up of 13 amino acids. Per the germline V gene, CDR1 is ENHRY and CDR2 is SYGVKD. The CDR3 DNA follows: TGTGCCATCAGTGAAGTTGGATGGAATGAGCAGTTCTTC. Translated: CAISEVGWNEQFF.

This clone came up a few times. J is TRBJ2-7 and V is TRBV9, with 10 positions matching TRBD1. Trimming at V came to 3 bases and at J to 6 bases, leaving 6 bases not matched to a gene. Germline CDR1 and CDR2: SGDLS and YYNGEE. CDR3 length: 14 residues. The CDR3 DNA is TGTGCCAGCAGCGCCGGGACAGGGGATCGCGAGCAGTACTTC. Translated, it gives CASSAGTGDREQYF. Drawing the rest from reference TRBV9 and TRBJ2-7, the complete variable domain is DSGVTQTPKHLITATGQRVTLRCSPRSGDLSVYWYQQSLDQGLQFLIQYYNGEERAKGNILERFSAQQFPDLHSELNLSSLELGDSALYFCASSAGTGDREQYFGPGTRLTVT.

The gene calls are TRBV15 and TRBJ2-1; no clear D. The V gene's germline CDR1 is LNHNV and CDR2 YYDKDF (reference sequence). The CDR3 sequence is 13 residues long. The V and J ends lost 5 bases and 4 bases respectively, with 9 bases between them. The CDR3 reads CATSPRRYNEQFF. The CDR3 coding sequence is TGTGCCACCAGCCCCCGAAGGTACAATGAGCAGTTCTTC.

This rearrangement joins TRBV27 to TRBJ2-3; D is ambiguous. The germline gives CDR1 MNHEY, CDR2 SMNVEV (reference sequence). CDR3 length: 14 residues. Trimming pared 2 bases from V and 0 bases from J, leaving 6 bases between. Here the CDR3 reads CASSLDQSTDTQYF. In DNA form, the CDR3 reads TGTGCCAGCAGTTTAGACCAGAGCACAGATACGCAGTATTTT.

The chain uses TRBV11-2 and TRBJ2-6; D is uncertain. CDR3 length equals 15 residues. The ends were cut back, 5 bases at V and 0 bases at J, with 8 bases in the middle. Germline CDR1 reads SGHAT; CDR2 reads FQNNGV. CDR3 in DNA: TGTGCCAGCAGCCACGCCTTCTCTGGGGCCAACGTCCTGACTTTC. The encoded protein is CASSHAFSGANVLTF.

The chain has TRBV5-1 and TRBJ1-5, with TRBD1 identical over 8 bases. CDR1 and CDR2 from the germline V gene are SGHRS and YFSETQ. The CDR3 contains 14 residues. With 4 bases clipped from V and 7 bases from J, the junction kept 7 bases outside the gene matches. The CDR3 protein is CASSPTGAEQPQHF. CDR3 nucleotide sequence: TGCGCCAGCAGCCCGACAGGGGCTGAACAGCCCCAGCATTTT.

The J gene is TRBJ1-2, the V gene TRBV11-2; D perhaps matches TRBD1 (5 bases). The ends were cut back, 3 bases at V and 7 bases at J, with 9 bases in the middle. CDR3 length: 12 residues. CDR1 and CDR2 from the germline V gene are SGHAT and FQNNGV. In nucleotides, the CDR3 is TGTGCCAGCAGCTTTGGGGGGTCTGGCTACACCTTC. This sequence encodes CASSFGGSGYTF.

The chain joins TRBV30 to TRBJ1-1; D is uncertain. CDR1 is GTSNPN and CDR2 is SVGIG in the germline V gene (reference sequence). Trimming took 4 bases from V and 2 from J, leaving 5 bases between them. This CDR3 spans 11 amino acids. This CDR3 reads CAWNSNTEAFF. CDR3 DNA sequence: TGTGCCTGGAACAGTAACACTGAAGCTTTCTTT. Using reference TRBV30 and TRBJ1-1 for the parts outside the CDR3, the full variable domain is SQTIHQWPATLVQPVGSPLSLECTVEGTSNPNLYWYRQAAGRGLQLLFYSVGIGQISSEVPQNLSASRPQDRQFILSSKKLLLSDSGFYLCAWNSNTEAFFGQGTRLTVV.

The CDR3 loop reads CASSPEQRDYTYNEQFF. In DNA form, the CDR3 reads TGTGCCAGCAGCCCAGAACAGCGGGACTATACTTACAATGAGCAGTTCTTC. The rearrangement joins TRBV4-2 to TRBJ2-1; TRBD2 aligns across 7 bases. The V gene's germline CDR1 is LGHNA and CDR2 YNFKEQ. Unmatched junction bases numbered 13, after V lost 4 bases and J lost 4 bases. This CDR3 is 17 amino acids long.

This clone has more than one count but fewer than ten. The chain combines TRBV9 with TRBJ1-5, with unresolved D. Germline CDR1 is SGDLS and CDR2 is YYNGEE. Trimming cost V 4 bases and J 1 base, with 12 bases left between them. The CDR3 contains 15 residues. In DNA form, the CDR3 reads TGTGCCAGCAGCCCTGGGATAACCAGCAATCAGCCCCAGCATTTT. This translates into CASSPGITSNQPQHF.

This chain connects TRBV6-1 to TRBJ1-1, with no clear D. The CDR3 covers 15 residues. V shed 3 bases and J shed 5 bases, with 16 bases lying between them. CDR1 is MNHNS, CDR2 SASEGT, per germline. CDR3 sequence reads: CASSDSSSGRTEAFF. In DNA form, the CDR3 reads TGTGCCAGCAGTGATAGCTCCTCGGGGAGGACTGAAGCTTTCTTT.

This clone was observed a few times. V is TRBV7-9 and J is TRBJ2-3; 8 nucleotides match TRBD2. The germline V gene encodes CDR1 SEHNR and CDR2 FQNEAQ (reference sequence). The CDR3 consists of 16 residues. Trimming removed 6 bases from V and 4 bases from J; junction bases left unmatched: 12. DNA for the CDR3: TGTGCCAGCAGTACCTGGACTAGCAGGGTAGCAGATACGCAGTATTTT. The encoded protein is CASSTWTSRVADTQYF.

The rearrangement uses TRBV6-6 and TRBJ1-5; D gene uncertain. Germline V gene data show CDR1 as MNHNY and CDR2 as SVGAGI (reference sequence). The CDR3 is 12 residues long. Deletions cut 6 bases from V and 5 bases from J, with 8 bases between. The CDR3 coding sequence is TGTGCCAGCAGCCCCAGAGATCAGCCCCAGCATTTT. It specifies CASSPRDQPQHF.

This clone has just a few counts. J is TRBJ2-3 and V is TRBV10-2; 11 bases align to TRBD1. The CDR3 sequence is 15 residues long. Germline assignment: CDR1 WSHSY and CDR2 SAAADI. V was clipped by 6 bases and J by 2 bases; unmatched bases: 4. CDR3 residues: CASSSGQGVTDTQYF. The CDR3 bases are TGCGCCAGCAGCTCGGGACAGGGGGTCACAGATACGCAGTATTTT.

DNA for the CDR3: TGTGCCAGCAGTTTCCCCTTCTTTCGGGGGGCCTCCACAGATACGCAGTATTTT. Translated, it gives CASSFPFFRGASTDTQYF. The chain has TRBV28 and TRBJ2-3; D might be TRBD2 (7 bases). The CDR3 extends over 18 amino acids. CDR1 and CDR2 (germline): MDHEN, SYDVKM. The V end lost 3 bases, the J end lost 2 bases, and 21 bases lay between the germline ends.

DNA of the CDR3: TGCGCCAGCAGCCAATCTGGAACAGCTCCGCGAAACACCATATATTTT. Its translation: CASSQSGTAPRNTIYF. This chain uses TRBV4-1 with TRBJ1-3, with unresolved D. CDR3 length equals 16 residues. From germline, CDR1 is MGHRA and CDR2 YSYEKL. V dropped 2 bases and J dropped 5 bases, with 16 bases sitting between them.

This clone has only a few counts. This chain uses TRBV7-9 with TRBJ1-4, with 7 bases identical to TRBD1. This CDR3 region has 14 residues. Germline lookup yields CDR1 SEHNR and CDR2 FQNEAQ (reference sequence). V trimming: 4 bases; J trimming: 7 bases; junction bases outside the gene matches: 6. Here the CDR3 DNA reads TGTGCCAGCAGCTCCGGGACAGTCGGTGAAAAACTGTTTTTT. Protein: CASSSGTVGEKLFF.

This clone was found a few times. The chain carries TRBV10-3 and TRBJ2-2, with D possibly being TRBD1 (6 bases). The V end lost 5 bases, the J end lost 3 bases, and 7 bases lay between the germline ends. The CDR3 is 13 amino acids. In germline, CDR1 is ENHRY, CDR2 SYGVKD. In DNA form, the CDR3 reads TGTGCCATCAGTTCAGGGGACACCGGGGAGCTGTTTTTT. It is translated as CAISSGDTGELFF.

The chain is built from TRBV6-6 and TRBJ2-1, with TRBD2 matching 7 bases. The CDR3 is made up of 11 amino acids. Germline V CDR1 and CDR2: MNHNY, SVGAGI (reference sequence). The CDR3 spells CASRGDNEQFF. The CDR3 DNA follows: TGTGCTTCCCGGGGGGACAATGAGCAGTTCTTC.

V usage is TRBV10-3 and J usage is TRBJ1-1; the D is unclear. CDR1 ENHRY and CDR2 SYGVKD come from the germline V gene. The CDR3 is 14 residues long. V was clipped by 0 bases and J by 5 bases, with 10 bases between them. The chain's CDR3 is CAISESTGVTEAFF. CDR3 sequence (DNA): TGTGCCATCAGTGAGTCGACCGGAGTTACTGAAGCTTTCTTT.

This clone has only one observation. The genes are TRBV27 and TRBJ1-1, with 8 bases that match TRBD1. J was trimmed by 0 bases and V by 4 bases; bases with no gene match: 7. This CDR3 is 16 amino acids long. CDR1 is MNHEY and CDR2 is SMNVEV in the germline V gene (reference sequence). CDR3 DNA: TGTGCCAGCAGTTCCCAGGGGGCGCGGGTGAACACTGAAGCTTTCTTT. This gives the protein CASSSQGARVNTEAFF.

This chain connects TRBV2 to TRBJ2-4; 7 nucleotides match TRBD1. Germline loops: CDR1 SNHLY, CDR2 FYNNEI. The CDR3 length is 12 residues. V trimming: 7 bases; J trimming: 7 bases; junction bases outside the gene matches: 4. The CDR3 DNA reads TGTGCCAGCAAACGACAGGGTAACATTCAGTACTTC. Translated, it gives CASKRQGNIQYF.

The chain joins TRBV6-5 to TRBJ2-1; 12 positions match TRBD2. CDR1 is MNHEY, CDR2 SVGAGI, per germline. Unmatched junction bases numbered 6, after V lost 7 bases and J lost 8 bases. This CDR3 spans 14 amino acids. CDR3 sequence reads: CASKTSGGTYEQFF. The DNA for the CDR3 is TGTGCCAGCAAAACTAGCGGGGGGACGTATGAGCAGTTCTTC.

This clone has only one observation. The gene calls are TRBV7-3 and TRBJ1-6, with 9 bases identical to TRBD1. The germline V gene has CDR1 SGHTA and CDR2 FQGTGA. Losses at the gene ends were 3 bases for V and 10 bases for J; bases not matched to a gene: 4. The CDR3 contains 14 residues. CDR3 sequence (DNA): TGTGCCAGCAGCTTGACAGGGGGACGATCACCCCTCCACTTT. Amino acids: CASSLTGGRSPLHF.

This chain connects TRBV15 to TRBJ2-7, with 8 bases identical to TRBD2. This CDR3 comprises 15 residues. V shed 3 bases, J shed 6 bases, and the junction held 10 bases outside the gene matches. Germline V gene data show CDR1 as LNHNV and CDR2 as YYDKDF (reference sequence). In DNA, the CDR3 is TGTGCCACCAGCAGGATGATAGCGGGATCTTTCGAGCAGTACTTC. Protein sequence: CATSRMIAGSFEQYF.

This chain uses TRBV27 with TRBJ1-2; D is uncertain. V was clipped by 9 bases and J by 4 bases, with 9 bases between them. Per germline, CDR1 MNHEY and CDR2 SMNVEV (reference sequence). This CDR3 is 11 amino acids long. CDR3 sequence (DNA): TGTGCCAGGCGACGGAGCTATGGCTACACCTTC. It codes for CARRRSYGYTF.